These 11 T cell receptor beta chains originate from one sample sequenced in a study of cytomegalovirus exposure and HLA in healthy donors. PCR employed 60 Vbeta and 13 Jbeta primers. Here immunoSEQ multiplex PCR was the method, and the copy in TCRdb shows in-frame clones only, minus some. Here the sample table reports 65,000 to 85,000 clones. The sequenced material came from PBMCs. Every receptor here comes from a female donor in good health and CMV-seropositive.

The V call is TRBV4-1, the J call TRBJ2-3; tentative D call: TRBD1 (6 bases). The V and J ends lost 1 base and 4 bases respectively, with 15 bases between them. This CDR3 comprises 16 residues. Germline V CDR1 and CDR2: MGHRA, YSYEKL. Here the CDR3 DNA reads TGCGCCAGCAGCCAAGTGGTTGGGGGCCGGTCAGATACGCAGTATTTT. This encodes CASSQVVGGRSDTQYF.

V gene TRBV27 combines with J gene TRBJ2-7, with 7 bases fitting TRBD1. The J segment lost 7 bases and the V segment lost 4 bases, leaving 10 bases of the junction unmatched. The CDR3 is 14 residues long. From germline, CDR1 is MNHEY and CDR2 SMNVEV (reference sequence). The CDR3 DNA follows: TGTGCCAGCAGTTCGCCGGACAGGCCCTGGGAGCAGTACTTC. It codes for CASSSPDRPWEQYF.

CDR3 sequence: CASSPDRVEQYF. In DNA form, the CDR3 reads TGTGCCAGCAGTCCCGACAGGGTCGAGCAGTACTTC. The V and J genes are TRBV6-5 and TRBJ2-7, with 7 bases that match TRBD1. Germline trimming cut 5 bases from V and 6 bases from J; bases unmatched to any gene: 4. The CDR3 covers 12 residues. Germline V gives CDR1 MNHEY, CDR2 SVGAGI.

The rearrangement links TRBV15 to TRBJ1-2; D gene unclear. The CDR3 loop spans 12 amino acids. Germline lookup yields CDR1 LNHNV and CDR2 YYDKDF (reference sequence). V gave up 5 bases and J gave up 3 bases, with 7 bases separating them. The DNA for the CDR3 is TGTGCCACCAGCCTGCAGGACTATGGCTACACCTTC. Its translation is CATSLQDYGYTF.

J is TRBJ2-7 and V is TRBV7-2; 10 bases map to TRBD1. The CDR3 has 14 amino acids. Germline V gene data show CDR1 as SGHTA and CDR2 as FQGNSA. The ends lost 5 bases at V and 5 bases at J; junction bases unmatched: 6. CDR3 DNA sequence: TGTGCCAGCAGCCCGTGGGGACAGGGGAACGAGCAGTACTTC. Encoded protein: CASSPWGQGNEQYF.

V usage is TRBV7-9 and J usage is TRBJ2-1; 11 nucleotides agree with TRBD2. In germline, CDR1 is SEHNR, CDR2 FQNEAQ (reference sequence). CDR3 length: 15 residues. V shed 5 bases, J shed 4 bases, and the junction held 4 bases outside the gene matches. The CDR3 DNA reads TGTGCCAGCAGCCCTAGCGGGGGGACGTACAATGAGCAGTTCTTC. Translating it yields CASSPSGGTYNEQFF.

The chain recombines TRBV28 with TRBJ2-7, with 10 bases fitting TRBD2. J was trimmed by 0 bases and V by 6 bases; bases with no gene match: 2. The CDR3 contains 14 residues. Germline CDR1 MDHEN, CDR2 SYDVKM. CDR3: CASRPSGGSYEQYF. The DNA of the CDR3 is TGTGCCAGCAGACCTAGCGGGGGCTCCTACGAGCAGTACTTC.

J is TRBJ2-3 and V is TRBV4-1; D unresolved. Trimming took 0 bases from V and 7 from J, leaving 5 bases between them. CDR1 and CDR2 (germline): MGHRA, YSYEKL. The CDR3 consists of 12 residues. Here the CDR3 DNA reads TGCGCCAGCAGCCAAGACCTCTATACGCAGTATTTT. Protein product: CASSQDLYTQYF.

CDR3 nucleotide sequence: TGTGCCAGCAGCTATCGTTCAGGGGGCTTGGATACTGAAGCTTTCTTT. This translates into CASSYRSGGLDTEAFF. The J gene is TRBJ1-1, the V gene TRBV12-1; TRBD1 is the table's D call and was not checked against the DNA. TRBV12-1 is annotated as a pseudogene. The CDR3 spans 16 residues.

The V gene is TRBV9, the J gene TRBJ1-2, with D possibly being TRBD1 (6 bases). Trimming removed 0 bases at V and 2 bases at J, with 14 bases between. Germline CDR1 and CDR2: SGDLS and YYNGEE. CDR3 length: 16 residues. CDR3 sequence (DNA): TGTGCCAGCAGCGTAGCGCCCAGGGGTTCGAACTATGGCTACACCTTC. Translation gives CASSVAPRGSNYGYTF.

The rearrangement joins TRBV7-9 to TRBJ2-7; D not certain. With 3 bases removed from V and 2 bases from J, the gap between germline ends came to 5 bases. This CDR3 spans 12 amino acids. Germline CDR1 and CDR2: SEHNR and FQNEAQ (reference sequence). Written as DNA, the CDR3 is TGTGCCAGCAGCTTGTCCGCCTACGAGCAGTACTTC. Its translation: CASSLSAYEQYF. Complete variable domain (other parts from reference TRBV7-9 and TRBJ2-7): DTGVSQNPRHKITKRGQNVTFRCDPISEHNRLYWYRQTLGQGPEFLTYFQNEAQLEKSRLLSDRFSAERPKGSFSTLEIQRTEQGDSAMYLCASSLSAYEQYFGPGTRLTVT.